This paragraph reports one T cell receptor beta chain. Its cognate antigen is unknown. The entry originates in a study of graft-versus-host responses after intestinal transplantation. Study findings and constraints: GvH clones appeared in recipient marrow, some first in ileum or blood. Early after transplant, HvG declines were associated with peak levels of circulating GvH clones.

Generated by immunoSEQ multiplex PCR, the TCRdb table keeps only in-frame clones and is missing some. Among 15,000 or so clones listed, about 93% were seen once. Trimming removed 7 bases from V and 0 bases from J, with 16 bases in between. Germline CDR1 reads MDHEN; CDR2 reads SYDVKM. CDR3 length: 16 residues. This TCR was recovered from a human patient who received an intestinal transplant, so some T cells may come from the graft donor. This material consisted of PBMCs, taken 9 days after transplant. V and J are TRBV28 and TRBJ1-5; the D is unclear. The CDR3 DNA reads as TGTGCCAGCATCTTCCGGGGAGGCTATAGCAATCAGCCCCAGCATTTT. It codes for CASIFRGGYSNQPQHF.